The T cell receptor beta chain under discussion was sequenced for a study of cytomegalovirus exposure and HLA in healthy donors. This CDR3 has 14 amino acids. The V end lost 2 bases, the J end lost 4 bases, and 11 bases lay between the germline ends. Germline CDR1 and CDR2: SGHAT and FQNNGV. A multiplex PCR was run with 60 Vbeta primers and 13 Jbeta primers. Sequencing used immunoSEQ multiplex PCR; TCRdb keeps in-frame clones, though not all of them. The sample has 100,000 to 150,000 clones; approximately 69% are singletons. This clone was recorded a few times. This receptor was taken from a man aged 35 to 55 in good health and CMV-seropositive. Sample: PBMCs. V and J are TRBV11-2 and TRBJ1-2, with a tentative D call TRBD1 (6 bases). The CDR3 loop reads CASSLSRTAYGYTF. The CDR3 region has the DNA TGTGCCAGCAGCTTAAGTAGGACAGCCTATGGCTACACCTTC.